This T cell receptor (beta chain) derives from a study of blood T cell repertoires in COVID-19. V was cut by 1 base and J by 3 bases, with 10 bases left in between. Germline V gene data show CDR1 as LNHDA and CDR2 as SQIVND (reference sequence). The CDR3 is made up of 15 amino acids. This clone occurred once. Participants came from some 23 US areas, aged roughly 18 to 89 years. Participants' own reports of clinical history determined their cohort assignment. Sequencing used immunoSEQ multiplex PCR; TCRdb keeps in-frame clones, though not all of them. The top ten clones hold around 15% of a sample with some 170,000 clones, roughly 84% of them seen once.

The receptor's source is a man aged 50-59 years who had recovered from COVID-19. The sample comprised PBMCs or T cells enriched from blood (not recorded which). V is TRBV19 and J is TRBJ1-5; D is perhaps TRBD1 (5 bases). The CDR3 coding sequence is TGTGCCAGTAGTATAGGCCAGGGCCTCAATCAGCCCCAGCATTTT. Translating gives CASSIGQGLNQPQHF.